Listed below are T cell receptor beta chains from one sample, sequenced in a study of blood T cells in healthy people across ages. A single record per CDR3 protein comes from TCRdb applying MiXCR to the 5' RACE reads. The sample has some 640,000 distinct CDR3 sequences, around 45% seen once. Sequenced sample: blood. All receptors come from a woman aged 55-75 years in good health. Both conserved end residues are part of each CDR3.

v_call: TRBV9
cdr3_aa: CASSASGKLDTQYF

v_call: TRBV7-2
cdr3_aa: CASSSNRDRGREAQYF

v_call: TRBV29-1
cdr3_aa: CSVVGSGTKNIQYF

v_call: TRBV12-3/TRBV12-4
cdr3_aa: CASSLRVKGLGYTF

v_call: TRBV28
cdr3_aa: CASSWTTGTLQETQYF

v_call: TRBV4-2
cdr3_aa: CASSQDERGYEQYF

v_call: TRBV20-1
cdr3_aa: CSARDRRYYEQFF

v_call: TRBV20-1
cdr3_aa: CSARDRLAGAYNEQYF

v_call: TRBV29-1
cdr3_aa: CSVRRDPNEKLFF

v_call: TRBV20-1
cdr3_aa: CSASRAKETQYF